Shown below are 27 T cell receptor beta chains from a single sample sequenced in a study of shared clonotypes between healthy human individuals (TCRdb year 2020). Libraries were constructed by the immunoSEQ multiplex PCR assay. TCRdb took this table from immuneACCESS and kept in-frame rearrangements with V and J called. Such tables lack part of the clones; where checked against another copy, unresolved V genes explain under half of the gap, and the rest is unexplained. This sample lists hundreds of thousands of clones; about 95% were detected once. Together, the top ten hold about 0.11% of the sample. CD8 naive samples consisted of CD45RO-negative cells that were positively selected for CCR7, yielding a CD45RA+CCR7+ population without TemRA cells. Sequences were obtained from naive CD8+ T cells sorted from blood. The cell subset or site tag for this specimen amounts to: CD45RA+CCR7+. The receptors come from a woman aged 25-40 years in good health.

About this clone itself: The sample carries other DNA sequences with the same CDR3. The CDR3 loop is CASSPDGRSGNTIYF. The CDR3 DNA is TGCGCCAGCAGCCCGGACGGGCGCTCTGGAAACACCATATATTTT. The chain has TRBV4-1 and TRBJ1-3; D gene uncertain. Trimming took 4 bases from V and 0 from J, leaving 10 bases between them. This CDR3 spans 15 amino acids. Germline CDR1 reads MGHRA; CDR2 reads YSYEKL.

The rearrangement joins TRBV7-9 to TRBJ2-7; D possibly matches TRBD1 or TRBD2 (5 bases each). V was pared by 2 bases and J by 1 base, with 15 bases between. Germline V CDR1 and CDR2: SEHNR, FQNEAQ (reference sequence). This CDR3 has 16 amino acids. This CDR3 reads CASSLNNGTRSYEQYF. CDR3 nucleotides: TGTGCCAGCAGCTTAAATAATGGGACCCGATCCTACGAGCAGTACTTC.

This sequence joins TRBV19 and TRBJ2-1; D gene unclear. Trimming took off 7 bases at V and 0 bases at J, with 7 bases between the two ends. This CDR3 is 13 amino acids long. Germline-derived CDR1 and CDR2 are LNHDA and SQIVND (reference sequence). This CDR3 is CASNSHSYNEQFF. The DNA for the CDR3 is TGTGCCAGTAACTCACACTCCTACAATGAGCAGTTCTTC.

The rearrangement joins TRBV4-1 to TRBJ2-1; 11 bases are shared with TRBD2. The V and J ends lost 4 bases and 9 bases, in that order; junction bases with no gene match: 8. Germline CDR1 and CDR2: MGHRA and YSYEKL. This CDR3 spans 15 amino acids. CDR3 protein: CASSPLTSGKREQFF. The CDR3 DNA reads as TGCGCCAGCAGCCCACTGACTAGCGGGAAACGTGAGCAGTTCTTC.

This clone was seen just once. This chain uses TRBV10-3 with TRBJ2-7, with D tentatively TRBD2 (6 bases). Trimming took 10 bases from V and 3 from J, leaving 31 bases between them. Germline CDR1 and CDR2: ENHRY and SYGVKD. There are 18 residues in the CDR3. CDR3 nucleotides: TGTGCCAACGTTATTTTCCGGGAATGGGGGGAAGATTACTACGAGCAGTACTTC. Protein sequence: CANVIFREWGEDYYEQYF.

The rearrangement uses TRBV4-1 and TRBJ2-3, with D possibly matching TRBD1 (6 bases). Germline assignment: CDR1 MGHRA and CDR2 YSYEKL. Trimming took 4 bases from V and 13 from J, leaving 12 bases between them. The length of the CDR3 is 11 residues. The CDR3 loop reads CASSLGRGKYF. In nucleotides, the CDR3 is TGCGCCAGCAGCCTCGGCAGGGGCAAGTATTTT.

Worth noting for this clone: The same CDR3 also results from other DNA sequences found in this sample. V usage is TRBV27 and J usage is TRBJ2-3, with a possible D match to TRBD1 (6 bases). The germline V gene encodes CDR1 MNHEY and CDR2 SMNVEV (reference sequence). The CDR3 has 13 residues. Trimming took 3 bases from V and 6 from J, leaving 10 bases between them. Here the CDR3 reads CASSLMRGDTQYF. DNA for the CDR3: TGTGCCAGCAGTTTGATGAGGGGGGATACGCAGTATTTT.

The V and J genes are TRBV2 and TRBJ2-7, with unresolved D. The CDR3 has 16 amino acids. Germline loops: CDR1 SNHLY, CDR2 FYNNEI. V was pared by 2 bases and J by 0 bases, with 14 bases between. CDR3 amino acids: CASSEPTDRTSYEQYF. The CDR3 DNA reads as TGTGCCAGCAGTGAACCAACAGACCGAACCTCCTACGAGCAGTACTTC. Based on the CDR3 plus reference TRBV2 and TRBJ2-7, the full variable domain is EPEVTQTPSHQVTQMGQEVILRCVPISNHLYFYWYRQILGQKVEFLVSFYNNEISEKSEIFDDQFSVERPDGSNFTLKIRSTKLEDSAMYFCASSEPTDRTSYEQYFGPGTRLTVT.

The V and J genes are TRBV12-5 and TRBJ1-1, with TRBD1 as a possible D gene (5 bases). CDR1 LGHNT and CDR2 FRNRAP come from the germline V gene. V was pared by 3 bases and J by 1 base, with 9 bases between. The CDR3 runs to 14 residues. The CDR3 sequence: CASGFQGGNTEAFF. In DNA, the CDR3 is TGTGCTAGTGGTTTCCAGGGTGGGAACACTGAAGCTTTCTTT.

The V call is TRBV19, the J call TRBJ2-7; D remains ambiguous. Germline assignment: CDR1 LNHDA and CDR2 SQIVND (reference sequence). This CDR3 has 13 amino acids. Deletions cut 11 bases from V and 0 bases from J, with 14 bases between. The CDR3 here is CASRVGGSYEQYF. The CDR3 DNA reads as TGTGCCTCAAGGGTGGGCGGCTCCTACGAGCAGTACTTC.

V gene TRBV6-5 combines with J gene TRBJ2-2; TRBD1 might be the D (6 bases). The CDR3 extends over 15 amino acids. Germline CDR1 is MNHEY and CDR2 is SVGAGI. The V end was cut by 2 bases, the J end by 4 bases, with 11 bases between. For the CDR3, the DNA is TGTGCCAGCAGTTACGCCACAGGGAGCACCGGGGAGCTGTTTTTT. Protein product: CASSYATGSTGELFF.

This chain links TRBV27 with TRBJ2-1, with 10 bases fitting TRBD2. Germline CDR1 and CDR2: MNHEY and SMNVEV (reference sequence). The V gene end was trimmed by 5 bases and the J gene end by 0 bases; junction bases not matched to a gene: 13. The CDR3 runs to 19 residues. The CDR3 DNA sequence: TGTGCCAGCAGTCGACATGGACTAGCGGCCCCAAGCTCCTACAATGAGCAGTTCTTC. Encoded protein: CASSRHGLAAPSSYNEQFF.

The chain is built from TRBV28 and TRBJ1-2; a possible D gene is TRBD1 (6 bases). The CDR3 runs to 11 residues. The V end lost 5 bases, the J end lost 7 bases, and 8 bases lay between the germline ends. Germline CDR1 is MDHEN and CDR2 is SYDVKM. CDR3 sequence: CASSRGAGYTF. The DNA for the CDR3 is TGTGCCAGCAGTCGGGGGGCTGGCTACACCTTC.

This clone has just one count. The chain is built from TRBV19 and TRBJ2-7; 7 nucleotides align to TRBD1. The CDR3 totals 12 residues. The V and J ends lost 9 bases and 6 bases, in that order; junction bases with no gene match: 8. Germline V gene data show CDR1 as LNHDA and CDR2 as SQIVND (reference sequence). The CDR3 DNA reads TGTGCCAGCTCACAGGGGACGGGCGAGCAGTACTTC. As protein: CASSQGTGEQYF.

The rearrangement links TRBV5-4 to TRBJ2-7; 7 bases line up with TRBD1. The length of the CDR3 is 16 residues. The J segment lost 5 bases and the V segment lost 0 bases, leaving 11 bases of the junction unmatched. Germline CDR1 and CDR2: SGHNT and YYREEE (reference sequence). CDR3 sequence (DNA): TGTGCCAGCAGCTTGGGGACAGGCGGGTCCCCCGACGAGCAGTACTTC. Translation gives CASSLGTGGSPDEQYF.

The rearrangement joins TRBV27 to TRBJ2-3; no definite D call. The CDR3 contains 14 residues. V dropped 2 bases and J dropped 4 bases, with 10 bases sitting between them. Germline V gene lookup returns CDR1 MNHEY and CDR2 SMNVEV (reference sequence). CDR3: CASSLIRAADTQYF. The CDR3 DNA reads as TGTGCCAGCAGTTTAATAAGGGCCGCAGATACGCAGTATTTT.

The sample holds a few counts of this clone. This chain joins TRBV2 and TRBJ1-3, with a weak D call TRBD1 (5 bases). The V end was cut by 2 bases, the J end by 0 bases, with 8 bases between. Germline V gene lookup returns CDR1 SNHLY and CDR2 FYNNEI. This CDR3 is 15 amino acids long. CDR3 amino acids: CASSEHRNSGNTIYF. The CDR3 DNA reads as TGTGCCAGCAGTGAACACAGGAACTCTGGAAACACCATATATTTT.

In its sample, this clone was seen once. The chain uses TRBV6-1 and TRBJ2-7; 7 bases align to TRBD2. With V trimmed by 1 base and J by 0 bases, 3 bases remained unmatched. In germline, CDR1 is MNHNS, CDR2 SASEGT. The CDR3 is 15 amino acids. The CDR3 protein is CASSEGGGSSYEQYF. In DNA form, the CDR3 reads TGTGCCAGCAGTGAAGGGGGCGGGAGCTCCTACGAGCAGTACTTC.

Here the CDR3 reads CASTVLAQKGELFF. The CDR3, as DNA: TGTGCCAGTACAGTTCTAGCGCAGAAGGGGGAGCTGTTTTTT. This chain links TRBV19 with TRBJ2-2; D is possibly TRBD2 (6 bases). Germline V lookup: CDR1 LNHDA, CDR2 SQIVND (reference sequence). Trimming took 7 bases from V and 8 from J, leaving 17 bases between them. The length of the CDR3 is 14 residues.

V gene TRBV5-1 combines with J gene TRBJ1-1; D uncertain. The CDR3 has 13 amino acids. Germline V gene lookup returns CDR1 SGHRS and CDR2 YFSETQ. The V and J ends lost 0 bases and 1 base respectively, with 4 bases between them. The CDR3 loop is CASSLAWNTEAFF. In nucleotides, the CDR3 is TGCGCCAGCAGCTTGGCGTGGAACACTGAAGCTTTCTTT.

The chain is built from TRBV4-2 and TRBJ2-7, with 9 bases that match TRBD2. The germline CDR1 and CDR2 sequences are LGHNA and YNFKEQ. The length of the CDR3 is 16 residues. After removal of 0 bases from V and 3 bases from J, the junction contained 6 bases not matched to a gene. CDR3 nucleotide sequence: TGTGCCAGCAGCCAAGATCTGGCGGGAGGGATCTACGAGCAGTACTTC. This sequence encodes CASSQDLAGGIYEQYF.

This clone showed up just a few times. Other DNA sequences from this sample encode an identical CDR3 as well. The chain uses TRBV28 and TRBJ1-1; D call uncertain. V was shortened by 6 bases and J by 1 base, with 3 bases between the two germline ends. The CDR3 loop spans 11 amino acids. Germline V lookup: CDR1 MDHEN, CDR2 SYDVKM. The CDR3 nucleotides read TGTGCCAGCAGCCCGAACACTGAAGCTTTCTTT. Its translation: CASSPNTEAFF.

The rearrangement links TRBV27 to TRBJ2-3; 7 nucleotides align to TRBD2. The length of the CDR3 is 18 residues. V shed 5 bases, J shed 4 bases, and the junction held 18 bases outside the gene matches. Germline V CDR1 and CDR2: MNHEY, SMNVEV (reference sequence). The CDR3, as DNA: TGTGCCAGCAGTACCGTTACGCTAGCGGAGGGGTGGGCAGATACGCAGTATTTT. This codes for CASSTVTLAEGWADTQYF.

This clone showed up just once. The CDR3 loop reads CASSTRIQGRRTGELFF. In DNA, the CDR3 is TGTGCCAGCAGCACCCGAATACAGGGTCGACGCACCGGGGAGCTGTTTTTT. The rearrangement uses TRBV7-2 and TRBJ2-2; perhaps TRBD1 as D (6 bases). Germline V lookup: CDR1 SGHTA, CDR2 FQGNSA. The CDR3 length is 17 residues. V lost 5 bases to trimming and J lost 4 bases, with 20 bases between them.

The V and J genes are TRBV21-1 and TRBJ2-2. TRBV21-1 is flagged as a pseudogene. The CDR3 runs 14 residues. The CDR3 region is CASSVSANTGELFF. CDR3 DNA sequence: TGTGCCAGCAGTGTCTCAGCCAACACCGGGGAGCTGTTTTTT.

This chain uses TRBV27 with TRBJ2-5, with D unclear. The DNA end is a closer match to TRBJ2-7, so the J assignment may be wrong. Germline lookup yields CDR1 MNHEY and CDR2 SMNVEV (reference sequence). The CDR3 runs to 13 residues. CDR3 sequence (DNA): TGTGCCAGCAGTTTATCGTGGCAGTCCGAGCAGTACTTC. As protein: CASSLSWQSEQYF.

The chain recombines TRBV11-2 with TRBJ2-7; unclear D gene. The CDR3 runs 15 residues. Per germline, CDR1 SGHAT and CDR2 FQNNGV. The ends were cut back, 3 bases at V and 2 bases at J, with 14 bases in the middle. This chain's CDR3 is CASSFVRQVPYEQYF. CDR3 DNA: TGTGCCAGCAGCTTCGTAAGGCAGGTTCCCTACGAGCAGTACTTC. Full variable domain (missing parts from reference TRBV11-2 and TRBJ2-7): EAGVAQSPRYKIIEKRQSVAFWCNPISGHATLYWYQQILGQGPKLLIQFQNNGVVDDSQLPKDRFSAERLKGVDSTLKIQPAKLEDSAVYLCASSFVRQVPYEQYFGPGTRLTVT.